This T cell receptor (beta chain) came from a study of post-analysis software for immune sequencing data. TCR beta cDNA libraries included unique molecular identifiers. TCRdb re-derived calls from the PCR reads in MiXCR, one entry per CDR3 protein. The sample includes more than 450,000 distinct CDR3 sequences, around a third seen only once; the top ten take around 6.1%. CDR1 is SGHAT and CDR2 is FQNNGV in the germline V gene. CDR3 length equals 16 residues. V lost 1 base to trimming and J lost 7 bases, with 17 bases between them. Study-wide findings and caveats: Normalized Chao1 diversity was significantly lower in multiple sclerosis patients than in controls. The study found TRBV5-6, TRBV5-1 and TRBV20-1 among a few TRBV segments more frequent in patients than controls.

As concerns this clonotype: The antigen is unknown.

The origin of this receptor is a girl under 18 with multiple sclerosis. The J gene is TRBJ2-1, the V gene TRBV11-2; D possibly corresponds to TRBD2 (6 bases). Sequenced input: blood. The chain's CDR3 is CASSLAGVLGVNEQFF. CDR3 coding DNA: TGTGCCAGCAGCTTAGCGGGGGTGCTGGGGGTAAATGAGCAGTTCTTC.